The 27 T cell receptor beta chains below all came from one sample that was sequenced in a study of blood T cell repertoires in COVID-19 (dated by TCRdb to 2018 to 2021). The protocol used for the library was the immunoSEQ multiplex PCR assay. The table was pulled from immuneACCESS by TCRdb, which kept in-frame rearrangements only. Such tables lose some clones; where checked, under half of the loss comes from unresolved V genes, and the rest has no known cause. This sample has more than 200,000 clones in its table, and approximately 88% of those were observed once. Around 30% of the sample goes to the ten largest clones. What was sequenced was peripheral blood. All receptors come from a man aged 40-50 years with acute or convalescent COVID-19.

CDR3 coding DNA: TGTGCCAGCAGCAAACTTCCGACGGGAGTCAGGGATACGCAGTATTTT. Protein product: CASSKLPTGVRDTQYF. The rearrangement uses TRBV21-1 and TRBJ2-3; the DNA was not compared with TRBD2, the D call given in the table. TRBV21-1 is given as a pseudogene. The CDR3 consists of 16 residues.

This clone came up once. This rearrangement joins TRBV25-1 to TRBJ2-5; 7 bases are shared with TRBD1. Germline V gene sequence: CDR1 MGHDK, CDR2 SYGVNS. The J segment lost 5 bases and the V segment lost 1 base, leaving 4 bases of the junction unmatched. The CDR3 has 14 amino acids. The CDR3 loop is CASSELRGRETQYF. The CDR3 DNA sequence: TGTGCCAGCAGTGAATTAAGGGGGCGGGAGACCCAGTACTTC. The full variable domain, its missing parts supplied by reference TRBV25-1 and TRBJ2-5, is EADIYQTPRYLVIGTGKKITLECSQTMGHDKMYWYQQDPGMELHLIHYSYGVNSTEKGDLSSESTVSRIRTEHFPLTLESARPSHTSQYLCASSELRGRETQYFGPGTRLLVL.

J is TRBJ2-1 and V is TRBV20-1; the D is unclear. This CDR3 comprises 11 residues. The V gene lost 6 bases and the J gene lost 1 base, with 4 bases spanning the gap. Germline CDR1 and CDR2: DFQATT and SNEGSKA (reference sequence). The CDR3 DNA reads TGCAGTGCACTGTCCTACAATGAGCAGTTCTTC. Amino acid sequence: CSALSYNEQFF.

The rearrangement uses TRBV5-4 and TRBJ1-4; the match to TRBD1 covers 7 bases. The CDR3 consists of 14 residues. From germline, CDR1 is SGHNT and CDR2 YYREEE (reference sequence). The V and J ends lost 2 bases and 7 bases, in that order; junction bases with no gene match: 5. The chain's CDR3 is CASSFTGVGEKLFF. The CDR3 DNA follows: TGTGCCAGCAGCTTTACAGGGGTTGGTGAAAAACTGTTTTTT.

This chain connects TRBV25-1 to TRBJ1-5, with a tentative D call TRBD1 (5 bases). Germline CDR1 is MGHDK and CDR2 is SYGVNS. The CDR3 covers 14 residues. Trimming removed 4 bases at V and 1 base at J, with 8 bases between. CDR3 coding DNA: TGTGCCAGCAGTGCCCCAGGGAGCAATCAGCCCCAGCATTTT. It encodes CASSAPGSNQPQHF.

The chain uses TRBV29-1 and TRBJ1-2; D might be TRBD1 (6 bases). The CDR3 loop spans 15 amino acids. V was trimmed by 7 bases and J by 1 base, leaving 19 bases between them. Germline assignment: CDR1 SQVTM and CDR2 ANQGSEA. CDR3 region: CSGGDGTPVNYGYTF. The DNA of the CDR3 is TGCAGCGGGGGCGATGGGACACCGGTTAACTATGGCTACACCTTC. The whole variable domain, remainder taken from reference TRBV29-1 and TRBJ1-2, is SAVISQKPSRDICQRGTSLTIQCQVDSQVTMMFWYRQQPGQSLTLIATANQGSEATYESGFVIDKFPISRPNLTFSTLTVSNMSPEDSSIYLCSGGDGTPVNYGYTFGSGTRLTVV.

The V gene is TRBV7-2, the J gene TRBJ2-5; weak D call: TRBD2 (5 bases). The length of the CDR3 is 14 residues. Germline lookup yields CDR1 SGHTA and CDR2 FQGNSA. Trimming pared 5 bases from V and 5 bases from J, leaving 15 bases between. For the CDR3, the DNA is TGTGCCAGCAGCCTCCGGAGGTTGGGCGAGACCCAGTACTTC. Translation: CASSLRRLGETQYF.

The chain recombines TRBV27 with TRBJ2-7; 14 bases map to TRBD2. The trim removed 5 bases at V and 2 bases at J, leaving 17 bases unmatched. The CDR3 is 20 amino acids. Germline-derived CDR1 and CDR2 are MNHEY and SMNVEV (reference sequence). CDR3 protein: CASSPARLGTSGSKAYEQYF. CDR3 nucleotide sequence: TGTGCCAGCAGTCCCGCCCGCCTCGGGACTAGCGGGAGCAAGGCCTACGAGCAGTACTTC.

The chain combines TRBV7-2 with TRBJ2-1, with TRBD2 matching 8 bases. J was trimmed by 5 bases and V by 4 bases; bases with no gene match: 13. The CDR3 runs 17 residues. Per germline, CDR1 SGHTA and CDR2 FQGNSA. This chain's CDR3 is CASSSLPGGVGHNEQFF. CDR3 coding DNA: TGTGCCAGCAGCTCCCTCCCCGGGGGGGTAGGCCACAATGAGCAGTTCTTC.

The chain couples TRBV5-6 to TRBJ2-5; tentatively, D is TRBD1 (6 bases). Trimming stripped 4 bases from V and 2 bases from J, with 15 bases between. The CDR3 sequence is 15 residues long. Germline CDR1 and CDR2: SGHDT and YYEEEE. CDR3 protein: CASSKSGTTQETQYF. The CDR3 DNA sequence: TGTGCCAGCAGCAAATCCGGGACAACTCAAGAGACCCAGTACTTC.

The rearrangement links TRBV9 to TRBJ2-5; 8 bases are a match to TRBD2. V was pared by 2 bases and J by 8 bases, with 11 bases of the junction left unmatched. The germline V gene encodes CDR1 SGDLS and CDR2 YYNGEE. This CDR3 is 15 amino acids long. The CDR3 DNA sequence: TGTGCCAGCAGCGTGATAGCGGGACCCCGGGACACCCAGTACTTC. Its translation: CASSVIAGPRDTQYF.

The chain is built from TRBV7-7 and TRBJ2-5, with 7 bases that match TRBD1. CDR3 size: 13 residues. Germline CDR1 reads SSHAT; CDR2 reads FNYEAQ (reference sequence). The V gene end was trimmed by 5 bases and the J gene end by 1 base; junction bases not matched to a gene: 1. CDR3 in amino acids: CASSRDSQETQYF. CDR3 nucleotide sequence: TGTGCCAGCAGCCGGGACAGCCAAGAGACCCAGTACTTC. Full variable domain (outside the CDR3, taken from reference TRBV7-7 and TRBJ2-5): GAGVSQSPRYKVTKRGQDVTLRCDPISSHATLYWYQQALGQGPEFLTYFNYEAQPDKSGLPSDRFSAERPEGSISTLTIQRTEQRDSAMYRCASSRDSQETQYFGPGTRLLVL.

V and J are TRBV7-9 and TRBJ2-1, with 15 positions matching TRBD2. V gave up 1 base and J gave up 8 bases; unmatched junction bases: 6. The CDR3 is made up of 17 amino acids. Germline-derived CDR1 and CDR2 are SEHNR and FQNEAQ (reference sequence). The CDR3, as DNA: TGTGCCAGCAGCTTAGGGACTAGCGGGAGGGCCTCTGATGAGCAGTTCTTC. Translating gives CASSLGTSGRASDEQFF.

The chain couples TRBV7-8 to TRBJ2-5; D may be TRBD1 (5 bases). V dropped 1 base and J dropped 2 bases, with 5 bases sitting between them. The CDR3 is 13 residues long. CDR1 and CDR2 (germline): SGHVS, FQNEAQ. CDR3 sequence: CASSLGQQETQYF. CDR3 nucleotides: TGTGCCAGCAGCTTAGGACAGCAAGAGACCCAGTACTTC.

The chain recombines TRBV18 with TRBJ2-7; 9 positions match TRBD1. The CDR3 consists of 14 residues. CDR1 is KGHSH, CDR2 LQKENI, per germline. V lost 3 bases to trimming and J lost 4 bases; unmatched junction nucleotides: 4. CDR3 coding DNA: TGTGCCAGCTCACCCGGGACAGGGAGGTACGAGCAGTACTTC. As protein: CASSPGTGRYEQYF.

This chain connects TRBV7-8 to TRBJ1-3; the D is unclear. V was pared by 6 bases and J by 0 bases, with 12 bases between. CDR3 length equals 15 residues. Germline V CDR1 and CDR2: SGHVS, FQNEAQ. DNA of the CDR3: TGTGCCAGCAGGTCTGCGGAGACCTCTGGAAACACCATATATTTT. Translation gives CASRSAETSGNTIYF.

This clone has just a few counts. The CDR3 bases are TGTGCCAGCAGCGAGATTGGGACATATAATTCACCCCTCCACTTT. It yields the protein CASSEIGTYNSPLHF. V and J are TRBV7-6 and TRBJ1-6, with D possibly matching TRBD1 (6 bases). This CDR3 region has 15 residues. The germline V gene has CDR1 SGHVS and CDR2 FNYEAQ. V was shortened by 5 bases and J by 4 bases, with 12 bases between the two germline ends.

The rearrangement uses TRBV3-1 (or the pseudogene TRBV3-2) and TRBJ2-1; D may be TRBD2 (5 bases). CDR1 and CDR2 from the germline V gene are LGHDT and YNNKEL (reference sequence). The CDR3 loop spans 15 amino acids. Trimming stripped 0 bases from V and 7 bases from J, with 13 bases between. CDR3 in amino acids: CASSQDLGSWNEQFF. CDR3 in DNA: TGTGCCAGCAGCCAAGATTTGGGGAGTTGGAATGAGCAGTTCTTC.

The chain recombines TRBV23-1 with TRBJ2-7, with D perhaps TRBD1 (5 bases). TRBV23-1 is noted as an ORF with a role that remains uncertain. This CDR3 has 15 residues. With 5 bases removed from V and 6 bases from J, the gap between germline ends came to 20 bases. This chain's CDR3 is CASSKGIQDPGEQYF. CDR3 in DNA: TGCGCCAGCAGTAAAGGGATACAGGACCCGGGCGAGCAGTACTTC.

The chain has TRBV25-1 and TRBJ1-1; no reliable D call. Germline values: CDR1 MGHDK, CDR2 SYGVNS. Trimming cost V 1 base and J 3 bases, with 9 bases left between them. The CDR3 covers 14 residues. The CDR3 sequence: CASSESGRYTEAFF. The DNA for the CDR3 is TGTGCCAGCAGTGAATCTGGCAGATACACTGAAGCTTTCTTT.

This chain uses TRBV9 with TRBJ2-2; TRBD1 is a possible D gene (6 bases). The V and J ends lost 0 bases and 5 bases respectively, with 11 bases between them. Germline lookup yields CDR1 SGDLS and CDR2 YYNGEE. The CDR3 covers 15 residues. DNA for the CDR3: TGTGCCAGCAGCGTAGGTCGACAGGAGACCGGGGAGCTGTTTTTT. Protein product: CASSVGRQETGELFF.

This clone turned up a few times. This sequence joins TRBV12-3 or TRBV12-4 and TRBJ1-5, with D unresolved. This CDR3 contains 13 residues. V was cut by 4 bases and J by 5 bases, with 9 bases left in between. CDR3 loop: CASSSLGDQPQHF. As DNA, the CDR3 is TGTGCCAGCAGTTCCCTGGGAGATCAGCCCCAGCATTTT.

The chain couples TRBV27 to TRBJ1-5; no clear D. The V gene's germline CDR1 is MNHEY and CDR2 SMNVEV (reference sequence). V was trimmed by 8 bases and J by 5 bases, leaving 10 bases between them. The CDR3 is made up of 12 amino acids. The CDR3: CASPSPDQPQHF. The CDR3 DNA is TGTGCCAGCCCCAGTCCCGATCAGCCCCAGCATTTT.

J is TRBJ1-2 and V is TRBV5-1; TRBD1 aligns across 7 bases. With V trimmed by 7 bases and J by 4 bases, 10 bases remained unmatched. Germline lookup yields CDR1 SGHRS and CDR2 YFSETQ. The CDR3 totals 14 residues. In DNA form, the CDR3 reads TGCGCCAGCCGATTCAGAACAGGGGTCTATGGCTACACCTTC. Protein: CASRFRTGVYGYTF.

This chain joins TRBV28 and TRBJ2-2, with TRBD1 matching 8 bases. CDR1 is MDHEN and CDR2 is SYDVKM in the germline V gene. This CDR3 comprises 16 residues. The trim removed 3 bases at V and 6 bases at J, leaving 9 bases unmatched. The CDR3 spells CASSFVGQGRAGELFF. As DNA, the CDR3 is TGTGCCAGCAGTTTCGTCGGACAGGGTAGAGCCGGGGAGCTGTTTTTT. Based on the CDR3 plus reference TRBV28 and TRBJ2-2, the full variable domain is DVKVTQSSRYLVKRTGEKVFLECVQDMDHENMFWYRQDPGLGLRLIYFSYDVKMKEKGDIPEGYSVSREKKERFSLILESASTNQTSMYLCASSFVGQGRAGELFFGEGSRLTVL.

V and J are TRBV19 and TRBJ2-2; 9 bases agree with TRBD1. Germline assignment: CDR1 LNHDA and CDR2 SQIVND (reference sequence). V lost 5 bases to trimming and J lost 4 bases; unmatched junction nucleotides: 5. The CDR3 runs to 15 residues. The CDR3 nucleotides read TGTGCCAGTAGTCACAGGGGGCGGGTCACCGGGGAGCTGTTTTTT. Amino acid sequence: CASSHRGRVTGELFF.

In nucleotides, the CDR3 is TGTGCCAGCAGCCAAGAAGGGGGCCAGGGCACTGAAGCTTTCTTT. Translated: CASSQEGGQGTEAFF. The chain recombines TRBV4-2 with TRBJ1-1; the match to TRBD1 covers 7 bases. This CDR3 spans 15 amino acids. Germline V CDR1 and CDR2: LGHNA, YNFKEQ. Unmatched junction bases numbered 5, after V lost 0 bases and J lost 4 bases.